A selection of T cell receptor beta chains follows, all from one sample in a study of cytomegalovirus exposure and HLA in healthy donors. Here immunoSEQ multiplex PCR was the method, and the copy in TCRdb shows in-frame clones only, minus some. The sample records roughly 200,000 clones, more than 70% being singletons. The sample was PBMCs. Receptor source: a man aged 35 to 55 in good health and CMV-seropositive. The CDR3 runs from the conserved cysteine through the conserved F or W. The D gene is left open where the match is weak.

J gene | V gene | D gene | CDR3 protein
TRBJ1-3 | TRBV6-5 | NA | CASSPPGTKNTIYF
TRBJ2-7 | TRBV20-1 | NA | CSARGSDEQYF
TRBJ2-2 | TRBV9 | TRBD1 | CASSPRARGRSDGELFF
TRBJ2-1 | TRBV4-2 | TRBD2 | CASSPGTSGSNEQFF
TRBJ1-1 | TRBV6-1 | TRBD1 | CASRETGGYTEAFF
TRBJ2-3 | TRBV29-1 | TRBD2 | CSVEDLRGGNTDTQYF
TRBJ2-1 | TRBV19 | NA | CASHSEGNEQFF
TRBJ2-5 | TRBV18 | TRBD1 | CASSRGQGVGETQYF
TRBJ2-1 | TRBV6-5 | NA | CASSYSGIEQFF
TRBJ1-5 | TRBV7-2 | NA | CASSFDGGGKPQHF
TRBJ2-1 | TRBV5-1 | TRBD2 | CASSWTGGQLSKQFF
TRBJ2-5 | TRBV5-8 | NA | CASSLGQSLATQYF
TRBJ2-7 | TRBV27 | TRBD2 | CASSGTSVYEQYF
TRBJ2-7 | TRBV6-5 | NA | CASTKTGVTYEQYF